This section outlines one TCR beta chain sequence together with its context. The table came from immunoSEQ multiplex PCR; TCRdb's copy has only in-frame clones and leaves some out. The table lists around 180,000 clones, about 80% of them singletons, with approximately 1.4% in the top ten. This entry belongs to a study of blood T cell repertoires in COVID-19. Germline-derived CDR1 and CDR2 are MGHRA and YSYEKL. V was shortened by 0 bases and J by 4 bases, with 15 bases between the two germline ends. This CDR3 comprises 16 residues. The specimen was peripheral blood. The rearrangement joins TRBV4-1 to TRBJ1-2; D is unclear. This sequence originates from a human donor in a cohort sampled during active COVID-19. The CDR3 DNA follows: TGCGCCAGCAGCCAAGATTCGAAGGTACGGGGCTATGGCTACACCTTC. As protein: CASSQDSKVRGYGYTF.